This record looks at one T cell receptor beta chain sequence and its context. The CDR3 is 13 amino acids. Per germline, CDR1 DFQATT and CDR2 SNEGSKA (reference sequence). This sample stems from a study of identical twins. Each CDR3 protein gets one entry after TCRdb re-called the 5' RACE reads with MiXCR. The sample gives 600,000 to 700,000 distinct CDR3 sequences, approximately 21% of which show up once; 4% to 5.5% is in the top ten. Only healthy Caucasians were included as donors. This sample also belongs to another study, concerning T cells expressing NK-cell markers. Per that paper: The dominant NKG2C+ clonotypes represented about 1.0-7.0% of CD8+ T cells in several donors. These clonotypes additionally ranked first within the CD3+CD56-NKG2C+ fraction of a few donors.

The material sequenced was PBMCs. J is TRBJ2-6 and V is TRBV20-1; a possible D gene is TRBD2 (5 bases). The receptor comes from a woman between 18 and 30 years old in good health. The CDR3 DNA reads TGCAGAGCTCGGGACTCTGGGGCCAACGTCCTGACTTTC. Amino acids: CRARDSGANVLTF.